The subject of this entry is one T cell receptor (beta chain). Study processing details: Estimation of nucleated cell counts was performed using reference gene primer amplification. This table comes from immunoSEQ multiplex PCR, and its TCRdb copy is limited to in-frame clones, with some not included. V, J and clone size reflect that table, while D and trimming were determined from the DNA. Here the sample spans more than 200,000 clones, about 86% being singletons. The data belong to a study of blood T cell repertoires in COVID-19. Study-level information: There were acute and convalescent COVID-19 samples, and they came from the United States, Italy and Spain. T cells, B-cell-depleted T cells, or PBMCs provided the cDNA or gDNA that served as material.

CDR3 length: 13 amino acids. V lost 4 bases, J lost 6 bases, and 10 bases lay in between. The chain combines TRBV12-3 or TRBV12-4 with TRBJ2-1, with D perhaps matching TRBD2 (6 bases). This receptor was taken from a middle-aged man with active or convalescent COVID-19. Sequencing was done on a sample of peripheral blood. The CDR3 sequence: CASSWGESNEQFF. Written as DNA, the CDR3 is TGTGCCAGCAGTTGGGGGGAGAGCAATGAGCAGTTCTTC.